This TCR beta chain appears in the sequencing data of a study of T cell responses to AZD1222 COVID-19 vaccine. Turning to this clone: Its antigen remains unknown.

Study-level results: The donors showed a predominance of white British ancestry and of females, with possible underestimation of clonal diversity.

Sequencing used immunoSEQ multiplex PCR; TCRdb keeps in-frame clones, though not all of them. The profile shows roughly 100,000 clones, 70% to 90% of them singletons. Sample: peripheral blood, taken on day 0 of AZD1222 vaccination. The TCR was taken from an adult in good health.

As DNA, the CDR3 is TGTGCCAGCAGCTTGGGCCGGGGTTATGGAAACACCATATATTTT. Protein sequence: CASSLGRGYGNTIYF. V usage is TRBV11-2 and J usage is TRBJ1-3; D gene ambiguous. This CDR3 has 15 residues. The V end lost 3 bases, the J end lost 3 bases, and 12 bases lay between the germline ends. Germline loops: CDR1 SGHAT, CDR2 FQNNGV.